One and the same sample provided the 32 T cell receptor beta chains below, sequenced in a study of T cells in Graves' hyperthyroidism and ophthalmopathy. TCR beta CDR3 regions were amplified from RNA transcripts. The TCR CDR3 was amplified in a first-round RT-PCR using the HTBI primer set. One entry per CDR3 protein results from TCRdb running MiXCR on the multiplex PCR reads. The table includes roughly 400,000 distinct CDR3 sequences, around 25% detected once. Sequencing input: blood. The receptor set was obtained from a man aged 45 to 65 with Graves' hyperthyroidism.

This chain links TRBV20-1 with TRBJ2-3, with D tentatively TRBD2 (7 bases). CDR3 length: 12 residues. Per germline, CDR1 DFQATT and CDR2 SNEGSKA (reference sequence). The V end lost 5 bases, the J end lost 8 bases, and 14 bases lay between the germline ends. The CDR3 DNA is TGCAGTGCTGGGGGGCTAGCGGTTACGCAGTATTTT. Translating it yields CSAGGLAVTQYF.

This clonotype was seen more than once but under ten times. This CDR3 is CASSLGRAGPQHF. Written as DNA, the CDR3 is TGTGCCAGCAGCTTAGGGCGGGCCGGACCCCAGCATTTT. V usage is TRBV11-3 and J usage is TRBJ1-5; D not resolved. The germline V and J ends were trimmed by 1 base and 10 bases, with 11 bases remaining between them. From germline, CDR1 is SGHNT and CDR2 YENEEA. This CDR3 comprises 13 residues.

J is TRBJ1-1 and V is TRBV13; no definite D call. V was clipped by 5 bases and J by 6 bases, with 10 bases between them. The CDR3 is 12 residues long. Germline assignment: CDR1 PRHDT and CDR2 FYEKMQ (reference sequence). The CDR3 here is CASSAVVPEAFF. The CDR3 DNA follows: TGTGCCAGCAGCGCGGTGGTACCTGAAGCTTTCTTT.

The sample holds a few counts of this clonotype. This rearrangement joins TRBV30 to TRBJ1-6; the D gene is possibly TRBD1 (6 bases). This CDR3 is built from 13 residues. V lost 2 bases and J 7 bases, leaving 9 bases between the germline ends. Germline CDR1 is GTSNPN and CDR2 is SVGIG (reference sequence). CDR3 DNA sequence: TGTGCCTGGAGTCGACAGGCCAATTCACCCCTCCACTTT. Protein product: CAWSRQANSPLHF.

This clonotype was seen repeatedly, ten times or more. The rearrangement links TRBV7-9 to TRBJ2-7; possible D gene TRBD1, 6 bases. V was clipped by 4 bases and J by 0 bases, with 16 bases between them. The CDR3 covers 16 residues. Germline assignment: CDR1 SEHNR and CDR2 FQNEAQ (reference sequence). The CDR3 is CASSSPGDVSSYEQYF. DNA for the CDR3: TGTGCCAGCAGCTCCCCAGGGGACGTAAGCTCCTACGAGCAGTACTTC.

In its sample, this clonotype was seen many times. This chain links TRBV24-1 with TRBJ2-2, with D tentatively TRBD1 (5 bases). The V and J ends lost 11 bases and 0 bases respectively, with 9 bases between them. Germline values: CDR1 KGHDR, CDR2 SFDVKD. The CDR3 spans 13 residues. CDR3 nucleotides: TGTGCCATACAGACAGCGAACACCGGGGAGCTGTTTTTT. It yields the protein CAIQTANTGELFF.

A few counts support this clonotype. CDR3 bases: TGTGCCAGCAGCATTGGGACTAGCGGAAGTGAGCAGTTCTTC. Encoded protein: CASSIGTSGSEQFF. The chain employs TRBV7-9 and TRBJ2-1; 11 bases fit TRBD2. The CDR3 runs 14 residues. Germline assignment: CDR1 SEHNR and CDR2 FQNEAQ (reference sequence). V lost 5 bases, J lost 9 bases, and 6 bases stayed unmatched.

This chain links TRBV9 with TRBJ2-3, with a weak D call TRBD2 (8 bases). Per the germline V gene, CDR1 is SGDLS and CDR2 is YYNGEE. CDR3 length equals 16 residues. Trimming shortened V by 6 bases and J by 6 bases, and 23 bases separated the two germline ends. The CDR3: CASNTGALAGADTQYF. CDR3 in DNA: TGTGCCAGCAACACAGGGGCCCTAGCGGGCGCGGATACGCAGTATTTT.

This clonotype was counted at least ten times. This CDR3 is CASSATSASTDTQYF. DNA of the CDR3: TGTGCCAGCAGCGCCACTAGCGCCAGCACAGATACGCAGTATTTT. The gene calls are TRBV7-3 and TRBJ2-3, with 7 bases lining up with TRBD2. Germline CDR1 SGHTA, CDR2 FQGTGA. V was pared by 5 bases and J by 0 bases, with 5 bases of the junction left unmatched. The CDR3 has 15 amino acids.

This clonotype has at least ten counts. The gene calls are TRBV7-8 and TRBJ2-3; a possible D gene is TRBD2 (6 bases). The germline gives CDR1 SGHVS, CDR2 FQNEAQ. Trimming shortened V by 4 bases and J by 3 bases, and 11 bases separated the two germline ends. The CDR3 is 14 residues long. CDR3 amino acids: CASSSTGTTDTQYF. CDR3 in DNA: TGTGCCAGCAGCTCGACCGGGACTACAGATACGCAGTATTTT.

This clonotype was counted between two and nine times. The chain couples TRBV7-2 to TRBJ2-7; D possibly corresponds to TRBD1 (5 bases). The germline V and J ends were trimmed by 9 bases and 3 bases, with 18 bases remaining between them. Germline V CDR1 and CDR2: SGHTA, FQGNSA. This CDR3 comprises 14 residues. The CDR3 here is CASSLRTQLYEQYF. CDR3 coding DNA: TGTGCCAGTAGTCTAAGGACACAGCTCTACGAGCAGTACTTC.

The rearrangement links TRBV7-2 to TRBJ2-5; D gene unclear. CDR1 is SGHTA and CDR2 is FQGNSA in the germline V gene. This CDR3 contains 14 residues. Trimming removed 1 base from V and 2 bases from J, with 8 bases in between. The CDR3 protein is CASSLVVLQETQYF. CDR3 bases: TGTGCCAGCAGCTTAGTGGTGCTTCAAGAGACCCAGTACTTC.

Only a few counts were recorded for this clonotype. The V gene is TRBV5-1, the J gene TRBJ2-5; D gene ambiguous. Trimming pared 4 bases from V and 4 bases from J, leaving 8 bases between. The CDR3 covers 12 residues. Germline V lookup: CDR1 SGHRS, CDR2 YFSETQ. The CDR3 nucleotides read TGCGCCAGCAGCCCCTCATCAGAGACCCAGTACTTC. Protein sequence: CASSPSSETQYF. The variable domain in full, completed from reference TRBV5-1 and TRBJ2-5, reads KAGVTQTPRYLIKTRGQQVTLSCSPISGHRSVSWYQQTPGQGLQFLFEYFSETQRNKGNFPGRFSGRQFSNSRSEMNVSTLELGDSALYLCASSPSSETQYFGPGTRLLVL.

This clonotype was seen repeatedly, ten times or more. The chain carries TRBV2 and TRBJ2-1; 10 nucleotides line up with TRBD2. With V trimmed by 0 bases and J by 6 bases, 5 bases remained unmatched. This CDR3 comprises 16 residues. Germline V gene lookup returns CDR1 SNHLY and CDR2 FYNNEI. The CDR3 protein is CASSEALTSGSNEQFF. The CDR3 DNA reads TGTGCCAGCAGTGAAGCCCTGACTAGCGGGTCCAATGAGCAGTTCTTC.

This clonotype showed up just a few times. V gene TRBV5-1 combines with J gene TRBJ1-4; no reliable D call. The CDR3 has 14 residues. Germline assignment: CDR1 SGHRS and CDR2 YFSETQ. With 3 bases removed from V and 8 bases from J, the gap between germline ends came to 14 bases. The CDR3 DNA reads as TGCGCCAGCAGCTCGACCCTAGTCGGCGAAAAACTGTTTTTT. Amino acids: CASSSTLVGEKLFF. The variable domain in full, completed from reference TRBV5-1 and TRBJ1-4, reads KAGVTQTPRYLIKTRGQQVTLSCSPISGHRSVSWYQQTPGQGLQFLFEYFSETQRNKGNFPGRFSGRQFSNSRSEMNVSTLELGDSALYLCASSSTLVGEKLFFGSGTQLSVL.

This clonotype was recorded many times. The chain combines TRBV11-3 with TRBJ1-6, with 10 nucleotides matching TRBD1. CDR1 SGHNT and CDR2 YENEEA come from the germline V gene. After removal of 6 bases from V and 8 bases from J, the junction contained 7 bases not matched to a gene. The CDR3 contains 15 residues. The CDR3 region has the DNA TGTGCCAGCAGTTCTCTCGGACAGGGGGATTCACCCCTCCACTTT. Translated: CASSSLGQGDSPLHF.

The rearrangement uses TRBV7-9 and TRBJ1-4; D ambiguous. V was trimmed by 3 bases and J by 4 bases, leaving 15 bases between them. The CDR3 covers 16 residues. The germline gives CDR1 SEHNR, CDR2 FQNEAQ (reference sequence). CDR3 loop: CASSFQSWQNNEKLFF. DNA of the CDR3: TGTGCCAGCAGCTTCCAGTCCTGGCAGAATAATGAAAAACTGTTTTTT.

This clonotype came up many times. The chain is built from TRBV28 and TRBJ2-7, with TRBD1 as a possible D gene (5 bases). Trimming pared 8 bases from V and 7 bases from J, leaving 9 bases between. Germline CDR1 reads MDHEN; CDR2 reads SYDVKM. CDR3 length: 10 residues. CDR3 amino acids: CASGAEEQYF. For the CDR3, the DNA is TGTGCCAGCGGGGCCGAAGAGCAGTACTTC.

Ten or more counts support this clonotype. The rearrangement links TRBV6-1 to TRBJ1-1, with D unclear. CDR3 size: 13 residues. Germline assignment: CDR1 MNHNS and CDR2 SASEGT. Deletions cut 5 bases from V and 7 bases from J, with 14 bases between. The CDR3 nucleotides read TGTGCCAGCAGTTATTCATCCCAGGTTGAAGCTTTCTTT. The encoded protein is CASSYSSQVEAFF.

The sample holds many counts of this clonotype. The V gene is TRBV27, the J gene TRBJ2-1; D is unresolved. Germline CDR1 MNHEY, CDR2 SMNVEV (reference sequence). The CDR3 spans 15 residues. Between the trimmed V and J ends, which lost 3 bases and 0 bases, there was a span of 9 bases. This chain's CDR3 is CASSFTLSSYNEQFF. CDR3 in DNA: TGTGCCAGCAGTTTCACCCTAAGCTCCTACAATGAGCAGTTCTTC.

This rearrangement joins TRBV7-2 to TRBJ2-6; D is possibly TRBD2 (5 bases). Trimming pared 3 bases from V and 0 bases from J, leaving 12 bases between. CDR3 length: 17 residues. The germline V gene has CDR1 SGHTA and CDR2 FQGNSA. CDR3 in DNA: TGTGCCAGCAGCTTGAGCGGAACCACCTCTGGGGCCAACGTCCTGACTTTC. This encodes CASSLSGTTSGANVLTF.

This clonotype was detected a few times. This rearrangement joins TRBV29-1 to TRBJ1-1; no reliable D call. V dropped 1 base and J dropped 2 bases, with 14 bases sitting between them. The length of the CDR3 is 15 residues. CDR1 and CDR2 (germline): SQVTM, ANQGSEA. CDR3 residues: CSVEGHSSGNTEAFF. The CDR3 nucleotides are TGCAGCGTTGAAGGACACTCAAGTGGTAACACTGAAGCTTTCTTT.

This clonotype was seen a few times. The gene calls are TRBV28 and TRBJ2-4; TRBD1 matches 10 bases. J lost 1 base, V lost 6 bases, and 6 bases had no gene match. Germline CDR1 and CDR2: MDHEN and SYDVKM. The CDR3 has 16 residues. The CDR3 nucleotides are TGTGCCAGCAGCCCCCTGACAGGGGGCGCCAAAAACATTCAGTACTTC. Its translation is CASSPLTGGAKNIQYF.

This clonotype appeared once. At one end, the junction sequence differs from germline, possibly due to a read error. This chain links TRBV5-1 with TRBJ2-5; D could derive from TRBD1 or TRBD2 (5 bases each). This CDR3 is 14 amino acids long. Germline lookup yields CDR1 SGHRS and CDR2 YFSETQ. The CDR3 protein is CTSSGSGYQETQYF. As DNA, the CDR3 is TGTACCAGCAGCGGTTCAGGGTACCAAGAGACCCAGTACTTC.

The chain carries TRBV29-1 and TRBJ2-5; D not resolved. Trimming stripped 4 bases from V and 1 base from J, with 10 bases between. CDR1 and CDR2 (germline): SQVTM, ANQGSEA. The CDR3 loop spans 13 amino acids. The CDR3 nucleotides are TGCAGCGTTGCGGCGGCAGTCCAAGAGACCCAGTACTTC. Residues: CSVAAAVQETQYF.

The chain is built from TRBV6-1 and TRBJ2-7, with a weak D call TRBD2 (6 bases). Germline CDR1 MNHNS, CDR2 SASEGT. V dropped 8 bases and J dropped 3 bases, with 11 bases sitting between them. The CDR3 consists of 12 residues. The CDR3 is CASRDWNYEQYF. The CDR3 coding sequence is TGTGCCAGCCGGGACTGGAACTACGAGCAGTACTTC.

This clonotype was seen a handful of times. This chain uses TRBV24-1 with TRBJ2-1; a possible D gene is TRBD2 (5 bases). The CDR3 has 13 residues. Germline CDR1 KGHDR, CDR2 SFDVKD. V lost 3 bases and J 10 bases, leaving 12 bases between the germline ends. The CDR3: CATSDEGREEQFF. The CDR3, as DNA: TGTGCCACCAGTGATGAAGGGAGAGAGGAGCAGTTCTTC.

On this clonotype itself: This likely comes from a read error, as the CDR3 has no conserved phenylalanine or tryptophan at its end. This sequence joins TRBV2 and TRBJ1-6; D is perhaps TRBD1 (6 bases). This CDR3 is 14 amino acids long. Germline CDR1 is SNHLY and CDR2 is FYNNEI. Trimming took off 6 bases at V and 9 bases at J, with 15 bases between the two ends. In nucleotides, the CDR3 is TGTGCCAGCAGGGGGACCGGCAGGGGTTCACCCCTCCACATT. Its translation: CASRGTGRGSPLHI.

This clonotype appeared a few times. J is TRBJ1-2 and V is TRBV7-2; D not resolved. CDR3 length: 15 residues. The V and J ends lost 5 bases and 8 bases respectively, with 21 bases between them. Germline V gives CDR1 SGHTA, CDR2 FQGNSA. This CDR3 is CASSPTRQRAGGYTF. CDR3 nucleotides: TGTGCCAGCAGCCCCACGAGACAAAGAGCAGGAGGCTACACCTTC.

This clonotype was seen ten or more times. This sequence joins TRBV20-1 and TRBJ2-5; TRBD2 agrees at 12 bases. Losses at the gene ends were 4 bases for V and 4 bases for J; bases not matched to a gene: 4. Germline assignment: CDR1 DFQATT and CDR2 SNEGSKA (reference sequence). The CDR3 runs to 14 residues. CDR3: CSATLAGGGETQYF. The DNA for the CDR3 is TGCAGTGCTACCCTAGCGGGAGGGGGAGAGACCCAGTACTTC.

This clonotype has more than one count but fewer than ten. The chain joins TRBV20-1 to TRBJ2-3, with 9 bases aligning to TRBD1. CDR1 DFQATT and CDR2 SNEGSKA come from the germline V gene (reference sequence). Trimming took 6 bases from V and 2 from J; bases not matched to a gene: 9. The CDR3 totals 15 residues. CDR3 nucleotide sequence: TGCAGTGCCGAGGACAGGGGCGTTACCACAGATACGCAGTATTTT. Translation gives CSAEDRGVTTDTQYF.

This clonotype was found many times. The chain joins TRBV5-5 to TRBJ2-3; possibly TRBD2 for D (6 bases). Germline CDR1 and CDR2: SGHKS and YYEKEE (reference sequence). V dropped 0 bases and J dropped 3 bases, with 14 bases sitting between them. There are 16 residues in the CDR3. In DNA, the CDR3 is TGTGCCAGCAGCTTGGTAGCGGAGAGGGTGACAGATACGCAGTATTTT. This encodes CASSLVAERVTDTQYF.